These T cell receptor beta chains were read from a single sample in a study of CXCR3-negative and CXCR3-positive naive CD8 T cells. TCRdb re-called the 5' RACE reads, yielding one record per CDR3 amino acid sequence without DNA. The sample table sets out tens of thousands of distinct CDR3 sequences. The sample was naive CXCR3+ CD8+ T cells from blood. Source of these receptors: a human donor in good health. Some clones in this sample may be carry-over from other donors' samples. Each CDR3 is given with its conserved first and last residue. The order of the fields is CDR3 protein, CDR3 length, V gene, J gene.

CASSLAGTANTEAFF,15,TRBV5-1,TRBJ1-1
CASSMGIGNQPQHF,14,TRBV12-3/TRBV12-4,TRBJ1-5
CASSFPETEAFF,12,TRBV7-9,TRBJ1-1
CASSQGAGTEQYF,13,TRBV4-1,TRBJ2-7
CASSPTSGQGAEKLFF,16,TRBV6-1,TRBJ1-4
CASSQAIQDLNYGYTF,16,TRBV4-3,TRBJ1-2
CASSRLRTGELFF,13,TRBV14,TRBJ2-2
CATSRAGTGDEQYF,14,TRBV15,TRBJ2-7
CASSPGQNQPQHF,13,TRBV3-1,TRBJ1-5
CASSRGLEDFGAYNEQFF,18,TRBV28,TRBJ2-1
CSVEINRGGSTYEQYF,16,TRBV29-1,TRBJ2-7
CAISEFALAGGRGEQYF,17,TRBV10-3,TRBJ2-7
CASSQNIDDEQFF,13,TRBV4-3,TRBJ2-1
CASNTGGYEKLFF,13,TRBV5-5,TRBJ1-4
CASSAGPTNTEAFF,14,TRBV13,TRBJ1-1
CASSLWGGGYNEQFF,15,TRBV27,TRBJ2-1
CASSPTEGAKNIQYF,15,TRBV13,TRBJ2-4
CATANSGGYNEQFF,14,TRBV4-1,TRBJ2-1
CSARDPHEQFF,11,TRBV20-1,TRBJ2-1
CAISEPIGADTQYF,14,TRBV10-3,TRBJ2-3
CASSPPVAGYQETQYF,16,TRBV18,TRBJ2-5
CASSLTAGPSTDTQYF,16,TRBV28,TRBJ2-3
CATSRDRGEGLSGEQYF,17,TRBV15,TRBJ2-7
CSASSDRLDTEAFF,14,TRBV29-1,TRBJ1-1
CASSLSHLGSYEQYF,15,TRBV5-1,TRBJ2-7
CASSLRQGASGANVLTF,17,TRBV7-6,TRBJ2-6
CSAQDGAEQYF,11,TRBV20-1,TRBJ2-7
CATSEPGQGPSGGNQPQHF,19,TRBV24-1,TRBJ1-5
CSVSAGGYNEQFF,13,TRBV20-1,TRBJ2-1
CASSAPGYEQYF,12,TRBV7-8,TRBJ2-7
CAISELWGQETQYF,14,TRBV10-3,TRBJ2-5
CASSLAGLAGGPLTDTQYF,19,TRBV5-4,TRBJ2-3
CASSLFDSSNQPQHF,15,TRBV28,TRBJ1-5
CASSYKSGRSTDTQYF,16,TRBV6-5,TRBJ2-3
CASSQGPSEYIQYF,14,TRBV4-1,TRBJ2-4
CATSSSTGEGEKLFF,15,TRBV15,TRBJ1-4
CASSALRTGHQSYEQYF,17,TRBV6-6,TRBJ2-7
CASSQARGPPEQFF,14,TRBV4-2,TRBJ2-1
CASSFPYGYTF,11,TRBV6-2/TRBV6-3,TRBJ1-2
CASTVRSVLETQYF,14,TRBV6-6,TRBJ2-5
CASSQGLAPNNEQFF,15,TRBV4-2,TRBJ2-1
CASSLPRLAGGQSTDTQYF,19,TRBV5-1,TRBJ2-3
CARTSGTLYVEYF,13,TRBV5-1,TRBJ2-3
CASSSERDADTQYF,14,TRBV7-3,TRBJ2-3
CSARDQGHEQYF,12,TRBV20-1,TRBJ2-7